This TCR beta chain was captured in a study of Graves' ophthalmopathy and Graves' hyperthyroidism. Study-level results: Blood contained most expanded thyroid clonotypes exceeding 0.001 frequency.

RNA transcripts were the template, and TCR beta CDR3 regions were amplified from them. Second-round multiplex PCR followed a first-round RT-PCR using HTBI primers. MiXCR, run by TCRdb on the multiplex PCR reads, gives a single entry per CDR3 protein. Of 650,000 to 900,000 distinct CDR3 sequences in the sample, 40% were seen once. CDR1 is SEHNR and CDR2 is FQNEAQ in the germline V gene (reference sequence). The CDR3 consists of 13 residues. V lost 1 base, J lost 6 bases, and 9 bases lay in between. The table lists this clonotype with many counts. Its specificity is not known. 8.5 to 10 ml of fresh blood yielded the PBMCs by density gradient.

The sequence was collected from an adult man with Graves' ophthalmopathy. The chain uses TRBV7-9 and TRBJ1-2, with D unclear. The specimen sequenced was peripheral blood. The CDR3 bases are TGTGCCAGCAGCTTAGGGGTTTTCAATGGCTACACCTTC. Amino acids: CASSLGVFNGYTF.